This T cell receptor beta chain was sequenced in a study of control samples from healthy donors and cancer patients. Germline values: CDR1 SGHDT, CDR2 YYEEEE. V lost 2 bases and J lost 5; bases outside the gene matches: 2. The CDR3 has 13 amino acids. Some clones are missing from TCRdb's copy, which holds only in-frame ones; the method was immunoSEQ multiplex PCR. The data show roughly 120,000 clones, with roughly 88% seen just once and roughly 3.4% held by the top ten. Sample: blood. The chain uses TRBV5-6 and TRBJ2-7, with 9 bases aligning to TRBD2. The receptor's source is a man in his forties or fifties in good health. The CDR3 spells CASSLAGGHEQYF. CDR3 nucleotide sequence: TGTGCCAGCAGCTTAGCGGGGGGCCACGAGCAGTACTTC.